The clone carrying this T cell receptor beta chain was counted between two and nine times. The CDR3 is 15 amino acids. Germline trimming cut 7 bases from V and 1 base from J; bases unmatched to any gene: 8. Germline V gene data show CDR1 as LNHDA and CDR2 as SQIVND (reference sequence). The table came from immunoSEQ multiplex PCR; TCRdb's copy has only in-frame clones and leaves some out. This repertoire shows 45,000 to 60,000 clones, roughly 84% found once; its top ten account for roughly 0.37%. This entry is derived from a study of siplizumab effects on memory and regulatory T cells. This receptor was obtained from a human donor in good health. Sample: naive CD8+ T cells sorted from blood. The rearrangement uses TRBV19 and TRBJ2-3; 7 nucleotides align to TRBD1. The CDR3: CASKDGTGGTDTQYF. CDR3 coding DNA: TGTGCCAGTAAAGACGGTACAGGGGGCACAGATACGCAGTATTTT. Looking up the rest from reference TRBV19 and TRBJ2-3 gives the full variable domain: DGGITQSPKYLFRKEGQNVTLSCEQNLNHDAMYWYRQDPGQGLRLIYYSQIVNDFQKGDIAEGYSVSREKKESFPLTVTSAQKNPTAFYLCASKDGTGGTDTQYFGPGTRLTVL.